The following is a T cell receptor beta chain sequence with its context. These data are taken from a study of blood T cell repertoires in COVID-19. Here immunoSEQ multiplex PCR was the method, and the copy in TCRdb shows in-frame clones only, minus some. The profile shows 140,000 or so clones, around 72% of them singletons. What was sequenced was peripheral blood. The receptor was isolated from a woman in her sixties with acute or convalescent COVID-19.

CDR3 protein: CASSAGGVYGYTF. DNA of the CDR3: TGTGCCAGCAGTGCGGGGGGGGTCTATGGCTACACCTTC. The rearrangement joins TRBV25-1 to TRBJ1-2, with TRBD1 as a possible D gene (5 bases). The germline CDR1 and CDR2 sequences are MGHDK and SYGVNS. The CDR3 is 13 amino acids. Trimming removed 4 bases at V and 4 bases at J, with 10 bases between.